This T cell receptor beta chain comes out of a study of regulatory and conventional T cells in breast cancer (dated by TCRdb to 2013 to 2016). Trimming at the junction amounts to 7 bases on V and 1 base on J, and the germline ends lie 14 bases apart. The CDR3 numbers 15 residues from cysteine through phenylalanine. Only CDR3 DNA remains: 45 bases, in frame from the first base. Via the germline V gene (reference sequence), CDR1 is LNHDA and CDR2 SQIVND. On this clonotype itself: The antigen it binds to is not known. No base qualities exist here, and no much larger clone lies one base off it.

The library relied on PCR. The run used an Illumina MiSeq. The public sequencing data were trimmed at Q25 with fastp and processed into clonotypes with MiXCR by TCRdb, which kept only in-frame beta chains. Each entry is one CDR3 protein sequence, shown with its most common DNA and genes. The sample profile shows more than 15,000 distinct CDR3 sequences; more than 30% of them were found once. The ten most abundant clones make up 1.5% to 2% of the sample. This sequence uses TRBV19 and TRBJ1-5, with a tentative D gene TRBD1 over 5 matching bases. The sequence was obtained from a female donor in good health. Material: conventional T cells from blood. CDR3 protein: CASMSGGGSNQPQHF. DNA sequence: TGTGCCAGTATGTCTGGGGGGGGAAGCAATCAGCCCCAGCATTTT.